These 10 T cell receptor beta chains came from one sample sequenced in a study of CD8 T cells in ankylosing spondylitis. No antigen is known for these receptors. Study-wide results and caveats: A motif of eight highly homologous TCR beta variants was seen as apparently characteristic of ankylosing spondylitis blood.

TCRdb reprocessed the 5' RACE reads with MiXCR, giving one entry per CDR3 protein. The data hold a few hundred thousand distinct CDR3 sequences, with around 8% observed a single time. Sequencing was done on a sample of blood, either unsorted or a sorted T cell fraction (not recorded which). The receptors derive from a male donor with ankylosing spondylitis.

The chain carries TRBV6-1 and TRBJ1-5; D remains unclear. The V gene's germline CDR1 is MNHNS and CDR2 SASEGT. The CDR3 length is 16 residues. V lost 5 bases and J 3 bases, leaving 17 bases between the germline ends. CDR3 sequence: CASSPSGGFFNQPQHF. The CDR3, as DNA: TGTGCCAGCAGTCCCTCCGGAGGTTTTTTCAATCAGCCCCAGCATTTT.

At least ten counts were recorded for this clonotype. The junction differs from germline at one of its ends, possibly a read error. This chain connects TRBV16 to TRBJ1-1; unclear D gene. The CDR3 spans 16 residues. CDR1 KGHSY and CDR2 FQNENV come from the germline V gene. CDR3 protein: CASSQSQTSTNAEAFF. The CDR3 DNA reads as TGTGCCAGCAGCCAATCGCAGACATCCACGAACGCTGAAGCTTTCTTT. Looking up the rest from reference TRBV16 and TRBJ1-1 gives the full variable domain: GEEVAQTPKHLVRGEGQKAKLYCAPIKGHSYVFWYQQVLKNEFKFLISFQNENVFDETGMPKERFSAKCLPNSPCSLEIQATKLEDSAVYFCASSQSQTSTNAEAFFGQGTRLTVV.

There are a few counts of this clonotype. This chain links TRBV19 with TRBJ2-2; possible D gene TRBD2, 5 bases. Trimming removed 1 base from V and 4 bases from J, with 10 bases in between. Germline V CDR1 and CDR2: LNHDA, SQIVND (reference sequence). The CDR3 is 15 amino acids. The CDR3 sequence: CASSIALRATGELFF. The CDR3 DNA reads TGTGCCAGTAGTATAGCCCTGAGGGCCACCGGGGAGCTGTTTTTT.

The sample holds a few counts of this clonotype. The chain carries TRBV27 and TRBJ1-6, with a possible D match to TRBD1 (5 bases). V was pared by 3 bases and J by 9 bases, with 15 bases between. Germline V gene sequence: CDR1 MNHEY, CDR2 SMNVEV (reference sequence). The length of the CDR3 is 15 residues. CDR3: CASSFWGELGSPLHF. CDR3 bases: TGTGCCAGCAGTTTCTGGGGCGAGCTGGGTTCACCCCTCCACTTT.

V usage is TRBV9 and J usage is TRBJ2-2; 10 bases fit TRBD1. Trimming took 1 base from V and 3 from J; bases not matched to a gene: 6. The CDR3 totals 17 residues. Germline CDR1 is SGDLS and CDR2 is YYNGEE. The CDR3: CASSVQTGGEDTGELFF. CDR3 DNA: TGTGCCAGCAGCGTACAGACAGGGGGCGAGGACACCGGGGAGCTGTTTTTT.

Ten or more counts support this clonotype. V gene TRBV6-5 combines with J gene TRBJ1-6; D is ambiguous. The V gene's germline CDR1 is MNHEY and CDR2 SVGAGI. V was cut by 3 bases and J by 7 bases, with 7 bases left in between. This CDR3 is 13 amino acids long. The CDR3 region is CASSYGRNSPLHF. The DNA of the CDR3 is TGTGCCAGCAGTTATGGGAGGAATTCACCCCTCCACTTT.

This clonotype occurred a few times. The chain links TRBV7-2 to TRBJ2-4, with TRBD1 matching 8 bases. Germline V gene lookup returns CDR1 SGHTA and CDR2 FQGNSA. This CDR3 has 17 amino acids. With 4 bases clipped from V and 8 bases from J, the junction kept 16 bases outside the gene matches. The CDR3 sequence is CASSYSGAGGVGDIQYF. The DNA for the CDR3 is TGTGCCAGCAGCTATAGCGGAGCAGGGGGCGTCGGAGACATTCAGTACTTC.

The chain joins TRBV11-3 to TRBJ1-1, with D possibly TRBD1 on 5 matching bases. The CDR3 is made up of 13 amino acids. Trimming stripped 5 bases from V and 8 bases from J, with 15 bases between. The germline V gene encodes CDR1 SGHNT and CDR2 YENEEA. CDR3 sequence: CASSPVRAPEAFF. DNA of the CDR3: TGTGCCAGCAGCCCGGTCAGGGCGCCCGAAGCTTTCTTT. Full variable domain (outside the CDR3, taken from reference TRBV11-3 and TRBJ1-1): EAGVVQSPRYKIIEKKQPVAFWCNPISGHNTLYWYLQNLGQGPELLIRYENEEAVDDSQLPKDRFSAERLKGVDSTLKIQPAELGDSAVYLCASSPVRAPEAFFGQGTRLTVV.

This clonotype was detected a few times. V is TRBV4-1 and J is TRBJ1-1; D perhaps matches TRBD1 (6 bases). Germline V gives CDR1 MGHRA, CDR2 YSYEKL. The CDR3 runs 14 residues. Deletions cut 4 bases from V and 7 bases from J, with 16 bases between. In DNA form, the CDR3 reads TGCGCCAGCAGCCCTATAGGGGGGCAAAGTGAAGCTTTCTTT. It is translated as CASSPIGGQSEAFF.

This clonotype showed up just a few times. The rearrangement joins TRBV4-1 to TRBJ1-5; weak D call: TRBD1 (5 bases). The CDR3 has 13 amino acids. Trimming took 3 bases from V and 7 from J, leaving 10 bases between them. Germline CDR1 MGHRA, CDR2 YSYEKL. CDR3 amino acids: CASSHGRAQPQHF. For the CDR3, the DNA is TGCGCCAGCAGCCACGGCAGGGCCCAGCCCCAGCATTTT.